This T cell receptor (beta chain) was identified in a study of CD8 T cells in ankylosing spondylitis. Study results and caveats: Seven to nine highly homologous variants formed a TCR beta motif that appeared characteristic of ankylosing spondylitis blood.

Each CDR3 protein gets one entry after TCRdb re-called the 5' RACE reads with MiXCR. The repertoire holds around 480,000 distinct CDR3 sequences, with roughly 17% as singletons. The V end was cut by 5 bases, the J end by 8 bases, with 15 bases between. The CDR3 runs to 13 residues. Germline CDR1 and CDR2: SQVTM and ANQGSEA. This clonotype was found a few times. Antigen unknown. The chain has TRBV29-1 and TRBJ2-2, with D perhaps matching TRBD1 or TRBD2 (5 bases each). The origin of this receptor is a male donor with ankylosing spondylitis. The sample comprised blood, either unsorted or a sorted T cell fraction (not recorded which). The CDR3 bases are TGCAGCGTTATCGGGACCCAAGGAGGGGAGCTGTTTTTT. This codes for CSVIGTQGGELFF.